This is a list of T cell receptor beta chains from one sample in a study of identical twins. MiXCR, run by TCRdb on the 5' RACE reads, gives a single entry per CDR3 protein. The sample carries around 470,000 distinct CDR3 sequences, 13% to 15% recorded once. These data were also filed under a second study, of yellow fever vaccine responses in identical twins.

Sample: CD4+ T cells sorted from blood. These receptors were collected from a woman between 18 and 29 years old in good health. The CDR3 runs from the conserved cysteine through the conserved F or W. D genes are given only for firm matches. A clone size is listed for some rows: how often the clone was seen (once, few, many), or a class if it is expanded.

J,size,V,D,CDR3,DNA
TRBJ2-3,.,TRBV2,TRBD2,CASKAGVGTDTQYF,TGTGCCAGCAAAGCGGGAGTAGGAACAGATACGCAGTATTTT
TRBJ2-1,once,TRBV6-2/TRBV6-3,.,CASSYVKLGGYNEQFF,TGTGCCAGCAGTTACGTCAAGCTAGGGGGGTACAATGAGCAGTTCTTC
TRBJ2-7,.,TRBV4-2,TRBD1,CASSQQTGQGSYEQYF,TGTGCCAGCAGCCAACAGACCGGACAGGGCTCCTACGAGCAGTACTTC
TRBJ2-1,few,TRBV12-3/TRBV12-4,TRBD2,CASSLGLAGSNNEQFF,TGTGCCAGCAGTTTAGGCCTAGCGGGGAGCAACAATGAGCAGTTCTTC
TRBJ2-6,.,TRBV10-3,TRBD1,CAISGSRGPGANVLTF,TGTGCCATCAGTGGTTCCAGGGGGCCTGGGGCCAACGTCCTGACTTTC
TRBJ2-1,.,TRBV30,.,CAWGLTTHNEQFF,TGTGCCTGGGGCCTGACTACCCACAATGAGCAGTTCTTC
TRBJ1-4,few,TRBV25-1,.,CASSELGIQTEKLFF,TGTGCCAGCAGTGAATTGGGGATCCAGACCGAAAAACTGTTTTTT
TRBJ1-5,.,TRBV6-1,TRBD1,CASRDRGTNQPQHF,TGTGCCAGCAGGGACAGGGGGACCAATCAGCCCCAGCATTTT
TRBJ2-3,few,TRBV20-1,.,CSALEPDTQYF,TGCAGTGCCCTGGAGCCAGATACGCAGTATTTT
TRBJ2-7,.,TRBV30,TRBD1,CAWSGQGNEQYF,TGTGCCTGGAGCGGACAGGGGAATGAGCAGTACTTC
TRBJ1-1,few,TRBV12-3/TRBV12-4,.,CASSLGRTLGTEAFF,TGTGCCAGCAGTCTAGGACGGACCTTAGGGACTGAAGCTTTCTTT
TRBJ1-4,.,TRBV5-1,TRBD1,CASSLQGGATNEKLFF,TGCGCCAGCAGCTTGCAGGGGGGCGCAACTAATGAAAAACTGTTTTTT
TRBJ2-7,.,TRBV20-1,.,CSVQGSLGTYEQYF,TGCAGTGTTCAGGGGAGTTTAGGGACTTACGAGCAGTACTTC
TRBJ2-1,few,TRBV5-1,.,CASSLVTVDHEQFF,TGCGCCAGCAGCTTGGTCACCGTCGATCATGAGCAGTTCTTC
TRBJ2-7,.,TRBV20-1,TRBD2,CSANWGLADIYEQYF,TGCAGTGCTAACTGGGGACTAGCGGACATCTACGAGCAGTACTTC
TRBJ2-7,many,TRBV12-3/TRBV12-4,TRBD1,CATGQGAYEQYF,TGTGCCACCGGACAGGGGGCCTACGAGCAGTACTTC
TRBJ2-3,few,TRBV11-1,.,CASRQTKSTDTQYF,TGTGCCAGCAGGCAGACTAAAAGCACAGATACGCAGTATTTT
TRBJ2-1,.,TRBV2,.,CASSPMGARGEQFF,TGTGCCAGCAGCCCCATGGGGGCCCGGGGTGAGCAGTTCTTC
TRBJ2-2,few,TRBV5-5,.,CASSWEPGVETGELFF,TGTGCCAGCAGCTGGGAACCAGGGGTAGAAACCGGGGAGCTGTTTTTT
TRBJ2-5,.,TRBV7-6,.,CASSLFSLQETQYF,TGTGCCAGCAGCTTATTTTCTCTACAAGAGACCCAGTACTTC
TRBJ2-3,.,TRBV12-5,TRBD1,CASEAGTGRTDTQYF,TGTGCTAGTGAAGCCGGGACAGGGAGGACAGATACGCAGTATTTT
TRBJ2-2,few,TRBV7-7,TRBD1,CASSHGQGEAGELFF,TGTGCTAGCAGCCATGGACAGGGCGAGGCCGGGGAGCTGTTTTTT
TRBJ2-1,.,TRBV27,.,CASSLSSAGQPYNEQFF,TGTGCCAGCAGTTTATCTAGTGCGGGACAGCCCTACAATGAGCAGTTCTTC
TRBJ2-2,.,TRBV12-3/TRBV12-4,.,CASKISTPQTAKELFF,TGTGCCAGCAAAATATCTACACCACAGACCGCCAAAGAGCTGTTTTTT
TRBJ1-4,.,TRBV21-1,.,CASSKKSGTGNEKLFF,TGTGCCAGCAGCAAAAAGTCGGGGACAGGAAATGAAAAACTGTTTTTT
TRBJ1-6,few,TRBV6-1,.,CASKNRSGNFNSPLHF,TGTGCCAGCAAAAACCGGTCGGGAAATTTCAATTCACCCCTCCACTTT
TRBJ2-7,few,TRBV29-1,TRBD1,CSASRPDRSIEQYF,TGCAGCGCCTCCCGACCGGACAGGTCTATTGAGCAGTACTTC
TRBJ2-2,.,TRBV6-2/TRBV6-3,.,CASTQGGTNTGELFF,TGTGCCAGCACCCAGGGGGGGACCAACACCGGGGAGCTGTTTTTT
TRBJ2-5,many,TRBV5-5,TRBD2,CASSFGTSVTLETQYF,TGTGCCAGCAGTTTCGGGACTAGCGTGACCCTTGAGACCCAGTACTTC
TRBJ2-7,.,TRBV4-2,TRBD1,CASSHAWDSLYEQYF,TGTGCCAGCAGCCACGCTTGGGACAGCCTCTACGAGCAGTACTTC
TRBJ2-2,many,TRBV3-1,.,CASSQRLGNTGELFF,TGTGCCAGCAGCCAACGGCTGGGAAACACCGGGGAGCTGTTTTTT
TRBJ2-1,few,TRBV6-5,.,CASSYSPVSRNEQFF,TGTGCCAGCAGTTACTCTCCCGTTAGTCGAAATGAGCAGTTCTTC
TRBJ2-3,.,TRBV20-1,.,CSARAGPGRRGTDTQYF,TGCAGTGCTAGAGCAGGGCCCGGGAGAAGGGGCACAGATACGCAGTATTTT
TRBJ2-1,few,TRBV11-2,.,CASSLSLASFYNEQFF,TGTGCCAGCAGCTTATCGCTAGCGAGTTTCTACAATGAGCAGTTCTTC
TRBJ1-6,.,TRBV5-1,.,CASSLKGSGSPLHF,TGCGCCAGCAGCTTGAAAGGTTCGGGGTCACCCCTCCACTTT
TRBJ2-7,.,TRBV6-1,TRBD2,CASIEAGGSYEQYF,TGTGCCAGCATTGAGGCGGGGGGTTCTTACGAGCAGTACTTC
TRBJ1-1,.,TRBV30,.,CAWSATASSEAFF,TGTGCCTGGAGTGCTACAGCATCTTCTGAAGCTTTCTTT
TRBJ1-5,few,TRBV6-1,.,CASSENPSNLWPQHF,TGTGCCAGCAGTGAAAACCCATCGAACCTGTGGCCCCAGCATTTT
TRBJ2-1,many,TRBV5-1,TRBD1,CASNTGDGDEQFF,TGCGCCAGCAACACAGGGGATGGCGATGAGCAGTTCTTC
TRBJ2-1,many,TRBV7-3,.,CASSLINRANEQFF,TGTGCCAGCAGCTTAATAAACAGAGCCAATGAGCAGTTCTTC
TRBJ2-1,few,TRBV6-5,.,CASSYSLQGSYNEQFF,TGTGCCAGCAGTTACTCGCTTCAGGGCTCCTACAATGAGCAGTTCTTC
TRBJ2-7,.,TRBV6-2/TRBV6-3,.,CASCGLSYEQYF,TGTGCCAGTTGCGGACTGTCCTACGAGCAGTACTTC
TRBJ1-6,.,TRBV5-1,.,CASSLIQGGNSPLHF,TGCGCCAGCAGCTTGATACAGGGTGGGAATTCACCCCTCCACTTT
TRBJ2-1,.,TRBV5-1,TRBD2,CASSQAPGLGLHEQFF,TGCGCCAGCAGTCAAGCCCCGGGACTAGGACTCCATGAGCAGTTCTTC
TRBJ2-5,.,TRBV5-4,TRBD2,CASSATLTSGGRSRTQYF,TGTGCCAGCAGCGCCACCCTCACTAGCGGGGGGCGGTCTCGGACCCAGTACTTC
TRBJ2-2,few,TRBV28,TRBD2,CASLLAGGTGELFF,TGTGCCAGCCTACTAGCGGGGGGCACCGGGGAGCTGTTTTTT
TRBJ1-5,many,TRBV20-1,.,CSFQNRAGSNQPQHF,TGCAGTTTTCAAAACAGGGCTGGCAGCAATCAGCCCCAGCATTTT
TRBJ1-4,.,TRBV5-5,.,CASSLYWDLLGRLFF,TGTGCCAGCAGCTTGTATTGGGACCTGCTAGGACGTCTGTTTTTT
TRBJ2-1,few,TRBV6-4,.,CASSDGWGSEQFF,TGTGCCAGCAGTGACGGGTGGGGTAGTGAGCAGTTCTTC
TRBJ2-1,few,TRBV29-1,TRBD1,CSVVTGVGYNEQFF,TGCAGCGTAGTTACAGGGGTGGGTTACAATGAGCAGTTCTTC
TRBJ2-4,.,TRBV20-1,.,CSVHGGPVFKNIQYF,TGCAGTGTTCACGGGGGGCCCGTCTTCAAAAACATTCAGTACTTC
TRBJ2-1,few,TRBV24-1,.,CATSDSWQDEQFF,TGTGCCACCAGTGATTCTTGGCAGGATGAGCAGTTCTTC
TRBJ2-7,many,TRBV7-3,TRBD1,CASSSTGVGEQYF,TGTGCCAGCAGCTCAACAGGGGTTGGGGAGCAGTACTTC
TRBJ2-3,few,TRBV7-2,.,CASTVRPDTQYF,TGTGCCAGCACCGTGCGCCCAGATACGCAGTATTTT
TRBJ2-7,.,TRBV27,.,CASSLSRVYEQYF,TGTGCCAGCAGTTTATCCCGAGTCTACGAGCAGTACTTC
TRBJ1-2,.,TRBV12-3/TRBV12-4,TRBD1,CASSLWRDSTNYGYTF,TGTGCCAGCAGTTTATGGCGGGACAGCACTAACTATGGCTACACCTTC
TRBJ2-7,.,TRBV7-6,.,CASSLRKGYEQYF,TGTGCCAGCAGCTTAAGAAAGGGTTACGAGCAGTACTTC